This T cell receptor beta chain comes out of a study of T cells in Graves' hyperthyroidism and ophthalmopathy. Overall study: Peripheral blood was secured at the point of initial diagnosis, before any treatment.

PBMCs were derived from roughly 10 ml fresh peripheral blood. The source material, RNA transcripts, was used to amplify TCR beta CDR3 regions. Initially, a first-round RT-PCR of the TCR CDR3 employed the HTBI primer set. TCRdb processed the multiplex PCR reads anew with MiXCR; each CDR3 protein has one entry. The sample consists of around 500,000 distinct CDR3 sequences, 14% of them appearing once. Worth noting for this clonotype: Its antigen is as yet unknown.

J was trimmed by 8 bases and V by 5 bases; bases with no gene match: 21. Germline V gene data show CDR1 as SEHNR and CDR2 as FQNEAQ (reference sequence). The CDR3 runs to 21 residues. Study results and limitations: Median prediction lead before ophthalmopathy onset was 6.5 to 7 months with the model.

This chain joins TRBV7-9 and TRBJ2-1, with 16 bases that match TRBD2. Material: blood. The TCR comes from a woman between 40 and 55 years old with Graves' hyperthyroidism. CDR3 sequence: CASSQEGTSGRAGRVYYEQFF. CDR3 nucleotides: TGTGCCAGCAGCCAAGAAGGGACTAGCGGGAGGGCCGGGAGGGTTTACTATGAGCAGTTCTTC.